Listed below are T cell receptor beta chains from one sample, sequenced in a study of beta chain features in type 1 diabetes. TCRdb's copy holds only in-frame clones and misses some; the assay was immunoSEQ multiplex PCR. The table has 900,000 or so clones, roughly 15% seen once. The sequencing sample was made of naive CD4+ T cells from blood. The receptors derive from a young woman in good health. Both conserved end residues are part of each CDR3. A D gene is named only where the DNA matches it firmly. Part of the rows lack a size; the others show once, few, many or a class for expanded clones.

d_gene: .; j_gene: TRBJ2-2; v_gene: TRBV28; abundance: few; CDR3nt: TGTGCCAGCAGTTTGCATACGAACACCGGGGAGCTGTTTTTT; CDR3aa: CASSLHTNTGELFF
d_gene: .; j_gene: TRBJ2-3; v_gene: TRBV5-6; abundance: few; CDR3nt: TGTGCCAGCAGCTTCTCCGGGCTAAGCACAGATACGCAGTATTTT; CDR3aa: CASSFSGLSTDTQYF
d_gene: .; j_gene: TRBJ1-1; v_gene: TRBV7-2; abundance: .; CDR3nt: TGTGCCAGCACCCAGGGACGCACGAACACTGAAGCTTTCTTT; CDR3aa: CASTQGRTNTEAFF
d_gene: .; j_gene: TRBJ2-1; v_gene: TRBV15; abundance: few; CDR3nt: TGTGCCACCAGCAGAGATTACCACAATGAGCAGTTCTTC; CDR3aa: CATSRDYHNEQFF
d_gene: TRBD1; j_gene: TRBJ2-7; v_gene: TRBV13; abundance: .; CDR3nt: TGTGCCAGCAGCTTAACAGGGGGAATTAAGTACTTC; CDR3aa: CASSLTGGIKYF
d_gene: .; j_gene: TRBJ2-7; v_gene: TRBV5-1; abundance: .; CDR3nt: TGCGCCAGCAGCCTGAGGTCGGACTCCTCGGAGCAGTACTTC; CDR3aa: CASSLRSDSSEQYF
d_gene: TRBD2; j_gene: TRBJ2-2; v_gene: TRBV4-1; abundance: .; CDR3nt: TGCGCCAGCAGCCAACGGCTAGCGGGAGGAGGTATAGGTAACACCGGGGAGCTGTTTTTT; CDR3aa: CASSQRLAGGGIGNTGELFF
d_gene: .; j_gene: TRBJ1-2; v_gene: TRBV2; abundance: .; CDR3nt: TGTGCCAGCAGTGCAAGACAGGCCGTTGGCTACACCTTC; CDR3aa: CASSARQAVGYTF
d_gene: TRBD2; j_gene: TRBJ2-1; v_gene: TRBV10-3; abundance: .; CDR3nt: TGTGCCATCAGTGAGCCCCCTAGACGGGAGGGTACCTACAATGAGCAGTTCTTC; CDR3aa: CAISEPPRREGTYNEQFF
d_gene: .; j_gene: TRBJ1-4; v_gene: TRBV9; abundance: few; CDR3nt: TGTGCCAGCAGCGTGTCTGACGGGAGTGAAAAACTGTTTTTT; CDR3aa: CASSVSDGSEKLFF
d_gene: .; j_gene: TRBJ2-7; v_gene: TRBV5-1; abundance: .; CDR3nt: TGCGCCAGCAGCTCCCTGATTGAGCCCTACGAGCAGTACTTC; CDR3aa: CASSSLIEPYEQYF
d_gene: TRBD2; j_gene: TRBJ2-2; v_gene: TRBV19; abundance: few; CDR3nt: TGTGCCAGTAGTATGGCGGGAGTCACCGGGGAGCTGTTTTTT; CDR3aa: CASSMAGVTGELFF
d_gene: .; j_gene: TRBJ2-3; v_gene: TRBV2; abundance: .; CDR3nt: TGTGCCAGCACAGGGTCAGATACGCAGTATTTT; CDR3aa: CASTGSDTQYF
d_gene: TRBD1; j_gene: TRBJ2-1; v_gene: TRBV25-1; abundance: .; CDR3nt: TGTGCCAGCAGATCCAGGGGGCTCGGGTACAATGAGCAGTTCTTC; CDR3aa: CASRSRGLGYNEQFF
d_gene: TRBD1; j_gene: TRBJ2-1; v_gene: TRBV7-8; abundance: .; CDR3nt: TGTGCCAGCAGCTTTATTCCGGGACAGGGTATTCGGAATGAGCAGTTCTTC; CDR3aa: CASSFIPGQGIRNEQFF
d_gene: .; j_gene: TRBJ2-3; v_gene: TRBV5-1; abundance: few; CDR3nt: TGCGCCAGCAGCCGGGGGAGTTCAGATACGCAGTATTTT; CDR3aa: CASSRGSSDTQYF
d_gene: TRBD2; j_gene: TRBJ2-4; v_gene: TRBV28; abundance: few; CDR3nt: TGTGCCAGCAGTCCCGGGGGGATAGCCAAAAACATTCAGTACTTC; CDR3aa: CASSPGGIAKNIQYF
d_gene: .; j_gene: TRBJ1-1; v_gene: TRBV29-1; abundance: few; CDR3nt: TGCAGCGTTGATAGGCGATTGAACACTGAAGCTTTCTTT; CDR3aa: CSVDRRLNTEAFF
d_gene: TRBD2; j_gene: TRBJ2-7; v_gene: TRBV7-3; abundance: few; CDR3nt: TGTGCCAGCAGCCCCCGCGGGAGTGGCGAGCAGTACTTC; CDR3aa: CASSPRGSGEQYF
d_gene: TRBD2; j_gene: TRBJ2-7; v_gene: TRBV2; abundance: .; CDR3nt: TGTGCCAGCAGTTACGCTAGCGGGAGCCTCTACGAGCAGTACTTC; CDR3aa: CASSYASGSLYEQYF
d_gene: TRBD1; j_gene: TRBJ2-1; v_gene: TRBV6-6; abundance: .; CDR3nt: TGTGCCAGCAGTTACGGTTTCGGGACAGGGGTTAATGAGCAGTTCTTC; CDR3aa: CASSYGFGTGVNEQFF
d_gene: .; j_gene: TRBJ1-3; v_gene: TRBV13; abundance: few; CDR3nt: TGTGCCAGCAGCTTATTTCTCCGGTTCTCTGGAAACACCATATATTTT; CDR3aa: CASSLFLRFSGNTIYF
d_gene: .; j_gene: TRBJ2-5; v_gene: TRBV6-5; abundance: .; CDR3nt: TGTGCCAGCAGTTTGGACAGTTACCAAGAGACCCAGTACTTC; CDR3aa: CASSLDSYQETQYF
d_gene: TRBD2; j_gene: TRBJ2-2; v_gene: TRBV5-1; abundance: .; CDR3nt: TGCGCCAGCAGTTCTAGCGGGAGTACCGGGGAGCTGTTTTTT; CDR3aa: CASSSSGSTGELFF
d_gene: .; j_gene: TRBJ2-3; v_gene: TRBV28; abundance: few; CDR3nt: TGTGCCAGCAGTTTCCCCGGGAGTGTGTCAGATACGCAGTATTTT; CDR3aa: CASSFPGSVSDTQYF
d_gene: .; j_gene: TRBJ1-1; v_gene: TRBV5-4; abundance: few; CDR3nt: TGTGCCAGCAGCTTTCAAGGGAACACTGAAGCTTTCTTT; CDR3aa: CASSFQGNTEAFF
d_gene: TRBD2; j_gene: TRBJ2-7; v_gene: TRBV19; abundance: .; CDR3nt: TGTGCCAGTAGTATTGGGACTAGCGGGTTTTACGAGCAGTACTTC; CDR3aa: CASSIGTSGFYEQYF
d_gene: TRBD1; j_gene: TRBJ1-1; v_gene: TRBV18; abundance: few; CDR3nt: TGTGCCAGCTCACCACCTTCGACAGGGGAGGGCACTGAAGCTTTCTTT; CDR3aa: CASSPPSTGEGTEAFF
d_gene: TRBD1; j_gene: TRBJ2-6; v_gene: TRBV28; abundance: few; CDR3nt: TGTGCCAGCAGTCGGACAGGGGCTGGGGCCAACGTCCTGACTTTC; CDR3aa: CASSRTGAGANVLTF
d_gene: .; j_gene: TRBJ1-1; v_gene: TRBV6-5; abundance: .; CDR3nt: TGTGCCAGCAGTTACTCGAGACCAACGATGAACACTGAAGCTTTCTTT; CDR3aa: CASSYSRPTMNTEAFF
d_gene: .; j_gene: TRBJ2-5; v_gene: TRBV18; abundance: few; CDR3nt: TGTGCCAGCTCGCCTAGACGCCAAGAGACCCAGTACTTC; CDR3aa: CASSPRRQETQYF
d_gene: TRBD1; j_gene: TRBJ1-5; v_gene: TRBV28; abundance: .; CDR3nt: TGTGCCAGCAGTTCGGGACAGAGCAATCAGCCCCAGCATTTT; CDR3aa: CASSSGQSNQPQHF
d_gene: TRBD1; j_gene: TRBJ2-4; v_gene: TRBV4-2; abundance: few; CDR3nt: TGTGCCAGCAGCCCCGTGACAGGGGCCAAAAACATTCAGTACTTC; CDR3aa: CASSPVTGAKNIQYF
d_gene: .; j_gene: TRBJ2-1; v_gene: TRBV11-1; abundance: few; CDR3nt: TGTGCCAGCAGCTTGCAGGGTACCTACAATGAGCAGTTCTTC; CDR3aa: CASSLQGTYNEQFF
d_gene: TRBD2; j_gene: TRBJ2-1; v_gene: TRBV4-1; abundance: few; CDR3nt: TGCGCCAGCAGCCAAGATCTAGCGGGAGGCTACAATGAGCAGTTCTTC; CDR3aa: CASSQDLAGGYNEQFF